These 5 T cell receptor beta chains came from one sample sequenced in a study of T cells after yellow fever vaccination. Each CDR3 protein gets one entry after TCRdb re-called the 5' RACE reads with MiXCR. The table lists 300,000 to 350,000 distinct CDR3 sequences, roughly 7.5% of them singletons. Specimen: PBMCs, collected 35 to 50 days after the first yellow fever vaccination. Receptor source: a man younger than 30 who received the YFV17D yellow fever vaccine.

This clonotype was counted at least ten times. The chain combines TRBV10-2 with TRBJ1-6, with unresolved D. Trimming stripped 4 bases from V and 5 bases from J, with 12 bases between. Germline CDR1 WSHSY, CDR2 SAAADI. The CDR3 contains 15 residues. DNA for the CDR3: TGCGCCAGCAGTGTTCTTGCACCCAATAATTCACCCCTCCACTTT. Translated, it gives CASSVLAPNNSPLHF.

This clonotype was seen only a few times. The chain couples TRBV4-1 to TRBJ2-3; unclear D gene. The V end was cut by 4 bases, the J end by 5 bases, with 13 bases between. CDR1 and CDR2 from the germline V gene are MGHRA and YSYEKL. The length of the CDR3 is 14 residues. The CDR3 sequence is CASSPPGNRDTQYF. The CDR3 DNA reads TGCGCCAGCAGCCCCCCTGGGAACAGAGATACGCAGTATTTT.

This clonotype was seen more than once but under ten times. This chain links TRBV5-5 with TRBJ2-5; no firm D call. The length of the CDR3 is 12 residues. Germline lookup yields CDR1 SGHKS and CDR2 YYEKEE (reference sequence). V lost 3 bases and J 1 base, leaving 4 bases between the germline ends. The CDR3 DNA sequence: TGTGCCAGCAGCTGGCCCCAAGAGACCCAGTACTTC. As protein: CASSWPQETQYF.

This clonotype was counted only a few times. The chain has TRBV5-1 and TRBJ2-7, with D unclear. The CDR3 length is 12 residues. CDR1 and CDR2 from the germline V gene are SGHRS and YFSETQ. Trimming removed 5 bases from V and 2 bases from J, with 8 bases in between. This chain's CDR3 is CASRDRPYEQYV. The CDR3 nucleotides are TGCGCCAGCAGGGACCGCCCCTACGAGCAGTACGTC.

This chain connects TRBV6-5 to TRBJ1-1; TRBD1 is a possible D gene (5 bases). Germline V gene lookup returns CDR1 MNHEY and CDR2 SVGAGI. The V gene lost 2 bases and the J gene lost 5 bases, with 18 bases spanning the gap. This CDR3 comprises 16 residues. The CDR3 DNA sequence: TGTGCCAGCAGTTACGGTACGGGGGGAGTGGAAACTGAAGCTTTCTTT. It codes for CASSYGTGGVETEAFF.